The T cell receptor beta chain described here comes from a study of vaccination and CD4 T cells after COVID-19. Treatment specified: approximately nine-day PBMC culture with coronavirus spike peptide pools or control peptides (ViraFEST assay). T cells were expanded with peptide pools, and expanded clonotypes were identified by TCR sequencing. A remark on this clonotype: What it binds is unknown. A read error may produce the germline difference seen at one junction end.

With the Oncomine TCR Beta short-read assay, DNA from cultured CD4+ T cells was sequenced. TCRdb reprocessed the PCR reads via MiXCR and lists one record per CDR3 protein. The table has approximately 25,000 distinct CDR3 sequences, about 56% seen once. The CDR3 extends over 8 amino acids. The germline gives CDR1 SQVTM, CDR2 ANQGSEA. V gene TRBV29-1 combines with J gene TRBJ1-4; no clear D. Sequencing was carried out using CD4+ T cells from blood, cultured in vitro. The clonotype originates from a human donor who had recovered from COVID-19. This CDR3 is CSVEGGPF. CDR3 bases: TGCAGCGTTGAAGGCGGACCTTTT.